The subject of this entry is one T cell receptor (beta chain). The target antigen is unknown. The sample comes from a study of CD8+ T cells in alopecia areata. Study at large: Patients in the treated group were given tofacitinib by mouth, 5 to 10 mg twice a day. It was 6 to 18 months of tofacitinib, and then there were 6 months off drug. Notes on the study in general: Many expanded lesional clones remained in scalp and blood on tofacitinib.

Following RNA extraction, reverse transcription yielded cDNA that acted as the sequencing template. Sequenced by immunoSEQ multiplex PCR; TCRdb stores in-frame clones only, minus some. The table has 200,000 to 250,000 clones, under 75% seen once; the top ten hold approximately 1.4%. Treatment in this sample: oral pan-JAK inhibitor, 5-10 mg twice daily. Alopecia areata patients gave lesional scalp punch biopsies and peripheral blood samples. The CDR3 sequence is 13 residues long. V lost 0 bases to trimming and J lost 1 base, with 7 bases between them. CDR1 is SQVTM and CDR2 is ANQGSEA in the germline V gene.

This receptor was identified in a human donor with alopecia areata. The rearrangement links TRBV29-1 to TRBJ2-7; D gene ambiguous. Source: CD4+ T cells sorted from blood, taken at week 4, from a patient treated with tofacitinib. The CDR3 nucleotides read TGCAGCGTTGAAGAAGGCAGATCCTACGAGCAGTACTTC. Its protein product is CSVEEGRSYEQYF.